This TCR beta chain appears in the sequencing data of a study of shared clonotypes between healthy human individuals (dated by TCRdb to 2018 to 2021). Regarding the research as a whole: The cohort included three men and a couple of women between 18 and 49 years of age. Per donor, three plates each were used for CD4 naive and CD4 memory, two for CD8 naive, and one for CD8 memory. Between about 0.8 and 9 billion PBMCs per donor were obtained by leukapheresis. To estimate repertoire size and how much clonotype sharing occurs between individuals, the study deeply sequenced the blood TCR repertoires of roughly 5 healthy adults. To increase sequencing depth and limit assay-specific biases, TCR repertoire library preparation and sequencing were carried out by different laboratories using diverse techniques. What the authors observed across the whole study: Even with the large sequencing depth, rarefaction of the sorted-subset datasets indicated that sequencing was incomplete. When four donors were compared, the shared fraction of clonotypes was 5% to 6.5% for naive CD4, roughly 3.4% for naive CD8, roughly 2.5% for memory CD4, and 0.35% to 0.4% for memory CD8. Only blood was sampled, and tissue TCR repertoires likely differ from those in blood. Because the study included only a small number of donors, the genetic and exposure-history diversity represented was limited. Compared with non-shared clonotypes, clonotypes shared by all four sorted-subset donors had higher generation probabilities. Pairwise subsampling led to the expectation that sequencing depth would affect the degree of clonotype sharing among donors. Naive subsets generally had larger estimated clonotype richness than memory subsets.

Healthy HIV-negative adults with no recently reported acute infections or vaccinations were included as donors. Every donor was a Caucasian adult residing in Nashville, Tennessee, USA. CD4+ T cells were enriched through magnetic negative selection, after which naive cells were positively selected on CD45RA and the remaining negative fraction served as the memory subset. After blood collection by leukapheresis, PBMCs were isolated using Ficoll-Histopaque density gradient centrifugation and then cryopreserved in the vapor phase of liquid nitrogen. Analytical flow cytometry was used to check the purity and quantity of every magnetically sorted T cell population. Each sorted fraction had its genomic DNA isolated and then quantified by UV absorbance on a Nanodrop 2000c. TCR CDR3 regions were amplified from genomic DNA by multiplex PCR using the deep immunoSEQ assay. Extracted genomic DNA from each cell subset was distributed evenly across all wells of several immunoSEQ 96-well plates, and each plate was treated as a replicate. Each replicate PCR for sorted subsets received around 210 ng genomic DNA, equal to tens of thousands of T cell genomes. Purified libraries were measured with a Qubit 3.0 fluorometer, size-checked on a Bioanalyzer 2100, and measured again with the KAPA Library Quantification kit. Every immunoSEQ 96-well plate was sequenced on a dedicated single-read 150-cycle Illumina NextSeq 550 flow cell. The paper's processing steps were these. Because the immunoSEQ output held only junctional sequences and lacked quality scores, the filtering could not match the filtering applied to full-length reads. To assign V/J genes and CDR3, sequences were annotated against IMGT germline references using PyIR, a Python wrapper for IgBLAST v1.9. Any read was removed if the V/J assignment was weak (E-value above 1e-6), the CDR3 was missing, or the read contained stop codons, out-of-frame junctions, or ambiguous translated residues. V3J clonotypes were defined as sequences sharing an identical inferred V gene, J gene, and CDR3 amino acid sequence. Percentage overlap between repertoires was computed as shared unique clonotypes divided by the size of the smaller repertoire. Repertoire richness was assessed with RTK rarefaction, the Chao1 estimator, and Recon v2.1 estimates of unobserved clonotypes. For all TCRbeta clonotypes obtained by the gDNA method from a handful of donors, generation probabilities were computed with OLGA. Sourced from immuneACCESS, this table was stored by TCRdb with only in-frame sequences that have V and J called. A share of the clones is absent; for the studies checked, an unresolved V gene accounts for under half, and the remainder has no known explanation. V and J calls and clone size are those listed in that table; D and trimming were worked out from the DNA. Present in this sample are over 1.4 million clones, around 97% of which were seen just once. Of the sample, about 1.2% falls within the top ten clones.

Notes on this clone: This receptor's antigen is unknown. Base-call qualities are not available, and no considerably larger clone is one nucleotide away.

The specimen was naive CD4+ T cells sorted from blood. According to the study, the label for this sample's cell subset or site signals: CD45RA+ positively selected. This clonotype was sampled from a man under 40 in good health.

The DNA reads as follows: TGTGCCAGCTCACCAACGGGACGTCTAGCGGGGAGTCCCGAGCAGTACTTC. Translated, this is CASSPTGRLAGSPEQYF. Recombination linked TRBV18 to TRBJ2-7; the central 9 bases match TRBD2. The germline V gene gives CDR1 as KGHSH and CDR2 as LQKENI. Unmatched junction bases come to 14, with V trimmed by 2 bases and J by 6 bases. The CDR3 spans 17 residues, from the cysteine through the phenylalanine. Kept here is only the CDR3 DNA, which spans 51 bases and is read in frame from base 1. The full variable domain, with segments outside the CDR3 supplied by the reference TRBV18 and TRBJ2-7 proteins, appears as NAGVMQNPRHLVRRRGQEARLRCSPMKGHSHVYWYRQLPEEGLKFMVYLQKENIIDESGMPKERFSAEFPKEGPSILRIQQVVRGDSAAYFCASSPTGRLAGSPEQYFGPGTRLTVT.